This T cell receptor (beta chain) was recorded in a study of OX40 agonist ivuxolimab in advanced cancers. Method: immunoSEQ multiplex PCR; TCRdb's copy keeps in-frame clones and lacks some. The repertoire has under 20,000 clones, 90% of them found once; the top ten carry 45% to 50%. Details on this clone: Antigen unknown.

This CDR3 contains 14 residues. V was cut by 4 bases and J by 7 bases, with 17 bases left in between. From germline, CDR1 is SGHAT and CDR2 FQDESV (reference sequence). Study-level findings and limits: Mean expanded clone counts were higher in CD8+ than CD4+ T cells.

The receptor's source is an adult with an advanced solid tumor such as melanoma, head and neck, liver or kidney cancer. V usage is TRBV11-1 and J usage is TRBJ2-7; tentative D call: TRBD2 (6 bases). The specimen was CD4+ or CD8+ T cells sorted from blood, collected in a trial of the OX40 agonist ivuxolimab. The CDR3 DNA sequence: TGTGCCAGCAGCTCTGCGGGGAATCGCGGGGAGCAGTACTTC. This gives the protein CASSSAGNRGEQYF.